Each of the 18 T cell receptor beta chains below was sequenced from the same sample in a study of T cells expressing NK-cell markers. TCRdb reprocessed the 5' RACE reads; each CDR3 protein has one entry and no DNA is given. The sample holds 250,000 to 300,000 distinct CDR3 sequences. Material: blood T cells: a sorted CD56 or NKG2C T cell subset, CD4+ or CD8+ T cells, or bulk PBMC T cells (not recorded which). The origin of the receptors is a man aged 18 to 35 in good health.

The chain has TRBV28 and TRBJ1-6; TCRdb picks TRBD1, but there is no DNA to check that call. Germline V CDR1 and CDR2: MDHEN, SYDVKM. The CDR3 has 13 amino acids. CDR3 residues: CASRGTGNSPLHF.

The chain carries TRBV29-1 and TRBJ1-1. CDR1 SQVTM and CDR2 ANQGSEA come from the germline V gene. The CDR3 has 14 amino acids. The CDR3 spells CSSAGLQLNTEAFF.

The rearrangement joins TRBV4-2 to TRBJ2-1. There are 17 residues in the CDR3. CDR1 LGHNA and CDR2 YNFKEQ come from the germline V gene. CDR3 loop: CASSQGRITSTNNEQFF.

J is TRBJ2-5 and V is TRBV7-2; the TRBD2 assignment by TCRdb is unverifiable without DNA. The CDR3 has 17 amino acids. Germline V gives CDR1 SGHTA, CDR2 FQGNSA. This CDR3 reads CASSFRGTSGSQETQYF.

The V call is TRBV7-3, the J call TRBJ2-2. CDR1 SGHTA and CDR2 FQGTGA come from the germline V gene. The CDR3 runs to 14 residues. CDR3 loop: CASSSGVETGELFF.

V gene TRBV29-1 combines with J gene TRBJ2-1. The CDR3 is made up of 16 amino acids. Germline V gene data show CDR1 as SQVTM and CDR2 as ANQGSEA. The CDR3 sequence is CSVESVKRSPYNEQFF.

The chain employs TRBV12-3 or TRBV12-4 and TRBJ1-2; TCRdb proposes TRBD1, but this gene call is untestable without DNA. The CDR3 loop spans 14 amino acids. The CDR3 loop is CASIGAGGKGGYTF.

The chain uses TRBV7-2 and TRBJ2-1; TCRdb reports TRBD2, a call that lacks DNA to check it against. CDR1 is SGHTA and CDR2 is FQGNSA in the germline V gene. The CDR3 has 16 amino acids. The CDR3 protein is CASSLMAGGPYNEQFF.

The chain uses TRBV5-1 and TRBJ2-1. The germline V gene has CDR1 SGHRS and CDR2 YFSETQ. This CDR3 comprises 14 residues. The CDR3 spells CASSLLGFGNEQFF.

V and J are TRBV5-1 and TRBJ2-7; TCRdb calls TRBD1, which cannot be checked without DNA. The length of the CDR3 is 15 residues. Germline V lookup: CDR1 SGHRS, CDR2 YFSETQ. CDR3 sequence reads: CASSLERDRPYEQYF.

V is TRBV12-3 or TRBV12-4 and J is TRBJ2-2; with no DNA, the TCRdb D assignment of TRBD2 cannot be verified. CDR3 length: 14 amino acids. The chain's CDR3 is CASSSSGGTGELFF.

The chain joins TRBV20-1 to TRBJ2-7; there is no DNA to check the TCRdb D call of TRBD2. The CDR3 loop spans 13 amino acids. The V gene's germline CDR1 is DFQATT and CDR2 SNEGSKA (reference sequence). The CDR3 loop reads CSAGTSGTYEQYF.

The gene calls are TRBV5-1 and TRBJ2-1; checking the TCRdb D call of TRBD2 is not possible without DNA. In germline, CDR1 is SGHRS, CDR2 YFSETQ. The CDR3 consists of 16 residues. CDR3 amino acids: CASSIGTSGGTVEQFF.

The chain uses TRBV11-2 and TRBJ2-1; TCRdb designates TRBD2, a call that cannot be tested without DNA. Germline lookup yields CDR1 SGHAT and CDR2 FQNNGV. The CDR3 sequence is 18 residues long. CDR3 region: CASSNLGRPGLRYNEQFF.

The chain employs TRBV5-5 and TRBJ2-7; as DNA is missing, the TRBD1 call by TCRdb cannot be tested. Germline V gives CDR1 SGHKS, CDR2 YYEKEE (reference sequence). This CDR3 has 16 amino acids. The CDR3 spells CASSRDSGTGTYEQYF.

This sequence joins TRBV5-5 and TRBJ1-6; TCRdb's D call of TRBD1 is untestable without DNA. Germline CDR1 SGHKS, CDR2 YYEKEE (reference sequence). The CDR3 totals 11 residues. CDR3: CASSPGTGLHF.

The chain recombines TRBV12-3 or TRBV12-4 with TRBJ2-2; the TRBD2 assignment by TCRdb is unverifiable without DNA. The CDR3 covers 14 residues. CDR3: CASSFAGLTGELFF.

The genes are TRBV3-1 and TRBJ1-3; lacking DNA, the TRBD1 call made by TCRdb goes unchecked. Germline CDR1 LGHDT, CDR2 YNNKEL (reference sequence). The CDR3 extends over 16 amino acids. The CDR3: CASSPGRGLAGNTIYF.